The rows below give T cell receptor beta chains drawn from one sample of a study of shared clonotypes between healthy human individuals. Profiled with immunoSEQ multiplex PCR; TCRdb holds only in-frame clones, not every one. The sample lists some 2.4 million clones; under 95% were seen once. Sequences were obtained from naive CD4+ T cells from PBMCs. The source of these receptors is a man aged 18-30 years in good health. Some clones in this sample may be carry-over from other donors' samples. CDR3s include the opening cysteine and the closing phenylalanine or tryptophan. D genes are given only for firm matches. Clone size is shown for a subset of rows, as once, few, many or a class of expanded clone.

d_gene: -; j_gene: TRBJ1-6; abundance: once; v_gene: TRBV5-1; CDR3nt: TGCGCCAGCAGTTCGGACGGGGCCCCGGTAGGGTCACCCCTCCACTTT; CDR3aa: CASSSDGAPVGSPLHF
d_gene: TRBD2; j_gene: TRBJ2-7; abundance: -; v_gene: TRBV2; CDR3nt: TGTGCCAGCAGTGAACCCGGGACTAGCGGTTTTCGCCCGTACTTC; CDR3aa: CASSEPGTSGFRPYF
d_gene: TRBD2; j_gene: TRBJ2-3; abundance: -; v_gene: TRBV5-6; CDR3nt: TGTGCCAGCACCCTGCGGGGGGCGAAAAAAACAGATACGCAGTATTTT; CDR3aa: CASTLRGAKKTDTQYF
d_gene: TRBD2; j_gene: TRBJ2-5; abundance: -; v_gene: TRBV9; CDR3nt: TGTGCCAGCAGCGTAGCTGGGACTAGCGGAGAGACCCAGTACTTC; CDR3aa: CASSVAGTSGETQYF
d_gene: -; j_gene: TRBJ1-5; abundance: few; v_gene: TRBV30; CDR3nt: TGTGCCGCCACAGGGTCCTTCAGCAATCAGCCCCAGCATTTT; CDR3aa: CAATGSFSNQPQHF
d_gene: TRBD1; j_gene: TRBJ1-5; abundance: -; v_gene: TRBV28; CDR3nt: TGTGCCAGCAGTCCAGGGACAGGGTGGGGTCAGCCCCAGCATTTT; CDR3aa: CASSPGTGWGQPQHF
d_gene: TRBD1; j_gene: TRBJ2-4; abundance: -; v_gene: TRBV2; CDR3nt: TGTGCCAGCAGAAAGACAGGGGGCGGCGAGACCAAAAACATTCAGTACTTC; CDR3aa: CASRKTGGGETKNIQYF
d_gene: -; j_gene: TRBJ2-5; abundance: -; v_gene: TRBV7-3; CDR3nt: TGTGCCAGCAGCCTCTCTCCTACCCAAGAGACCCAGTACTTC; CDR3aa: CASSLSPTQETQYF
d_gene: -; j_gene: TRBJ2-1; abundance: -; v_gene: TRBV5-1; CDR3nt: TGCGCCAGCAGCTTGGGGGGGGTCCCCTACAATGAGCAGTTCTTC; CDR3aa: CASSLGGVPYNEQFF
d_gene: TRBD1; j_gene: TRBJ2-3; abundance: -; v_gene: TRBV25-1; CDR3nt: TGTGCCAGCAGTGCCTCGGACAGGGTTTGGGGCACAGATACGCAGTATTTT; CDR3aa: CASSASDRVWGTDTQYF
d_gene: -; j_gene: TRBJ1-1; abundance: -; v_gene: TRBV28; CDR3nt: TGTGCCAGCGGGACGAATAGACCGGGAGCTTTCTTT; CDR3aa: CASGTNRPGAFF
d_gene: -; j_gene: TRBJ2-5; abundance: -; v_gene: TRBV7-2; CDR3nt: TGTGCCAGCAGCTTTGGCGGGCCGGAGACCCAGTACTTC; CDR3aa: CASSFGGPETQYF
d_gene: TRBD2; j_gene: TRBJ2-5; abundance: -; v_gene: TRBV9; CDR3nt: TGTGCCAGCAGCCCCCCGGGATACGGGAGGGCTCAAGAGACCCAGTACTTC; CDR3aa: CASSPPGYGRAQETQYF
d_gene: -; j_gene: TRBJ2-7; abundance: -; v_gene: TRBV11-1; CDR3nt: TGTGCCAGCAGCCTACTGGGGAGTGCCTCCTACGAGCAGTACTTC; CDR3aa: CASSLLGSASYEQYF
d_gene: TRBD1; j_gene: TRBJ1-2; abundance: -; v_gene: TRBV28; CDR3nt: TGTGCCAGCAGACCTGGACAGGGTGGTATCTATGGCTACACCTTC; CDR3aa: CASRPGQGGIYGYTF
d_gene: TRBD1; j_gene: TRBJ2-3; abundance: -; v_gene: TRBV5-1; CDR3nt: TGCGCCAGCAGCTTGACCTACCCGGGACAGGGTGCACCAGATACGCAGTATTTT; CDR3aa: CASSLTYPGQGAPDTQYF
d_gene: -; j_gene: TRBJ1-5; abundance: few; v_gene: TRBV19; CDR3nt: TGTGCCAGTAGTCCCCAGGGATGGCGGGGCAATCAGCCCCAGCATTTT; CDR3aa: CASSPQGWRGNQPQHF
d_gene: TRBD1; j_gene: TRBJ1-2; abundance: once; v_gene: TRBV10-3; CDR3nt: TGTGCCATCAGACCCCAGACAGGGGGCTATGGCTACACCTTC; CDR3aa: CAIRPQTGGYGYTF
d_gene: TRBD2; j_gene: TRBJ2-5; abundance: -; v_gene: TRBV7-2; CDR3nt: TGTGCCAGCAGCTTAGGTCAGAGAGCGGGGAGCCGAGAGACCCAGTACTTC; CDR3aa: CASSLGQRAGSRETQYF
d_gene: -; j_gene: TRBJ2-7; abundance: -; v_gene: TRBV28; CDR3nt: TGTGCCAGCAGTCTAACACCTCCTCTAGTTTCCTACGAGCAGTACTTC; CDR3aa: CASSLTPPLVSYEQYF
d_gene: -; j_gene: TRBJ2-5; abundance: -; v_gene: TRBV11-2; CDR3nt: TGTGCCAGCAGCTCCCACAGGGTAGGAGAGACCCAGTACTTC; CDR3aa: CASSSHRVGETQYF
d_gene: -; j_gene: TRBJ2-3; abundance: -; v_gene: TRBV28; CDR3nt: TGTGCCAGCAGTCCCCCGGGGGGCGCGACAGATACGCAGTATTTT; CDR3aa: CASSPPGGATDTQYF
d_gene: -; j_gene: TRBJ2-5; abundance: -; v_gene: TRBV28; CDR3nt: TGTGCCAGCAGCCAATCGCCGCTCCAAGAGACCCAGTACTTC; CDR3aa: CASSQSPLQETQYF
d_gene: -; j_gene: TRBJ2-1; abundance: -; v_gene: TRBV28; CDR3nt: TGTGCCAGCAGTTCCCAGGGACTGCGAATTCGGAATGAGCAGTTCTTC; CDR3aa: CASSSQGLRIRNEQFF
d_gene: TRBD2; j_gene: TRBJ2-6; abundance: -; v_gene: TRBV5-4; CDR3nt: TGTGCCAGCAGCTTTCTAGCGGGGTATGGGGCCAACGTCCTGACTTTC; CDR3aa: CASSFLAGYGANVLTF
d_gene: -; j_gene: TRBJ2-7; abundance: -; v_gene: TRBV7-2; CDR3nt: TGTGCCAGCAGCTTGGCCGCGGCACCCTACGAGCAGTACTTC; CDR3aa: CASSLAAAPYEQYF
d_gene: -; j_gene: TRBJ1-1; abundance: few; v_gene: TRBV7-2; CDR3nt: TGTGCCAGCAGCTTAGCGCTGGTGAACACTGAAGCTTTCTTT; CDR3aa: CASSLALVNTEAFF